This T cell receptor beta chain was identified in a study of shared clonotypes between healthy human individuals. In germline, CDR1 is SGHNT, CDR2 YYREEE (reference sequence). J lost 0 bases, V lost 3 bases, and 3 bases had no gene match. The CDR3 is 16 amino acids. Each cell subset's genomic DNA was divided evenly among several immunoSEQ plates. Each PCR replicate run on unsorted PBMC took in around 300 ng DNA, some 28,000 T cell genomes. Here immunoSEQ multiplex PCR was the method, and the copy in TCRdb shows in-frame clones only, minus some. The sample contains about half a million clones, 81% of which appear only once.

The sequenced material came from PBMCs. This TCR was recovered from a woman aged 40 to 50 in good health. Some clones in this sample may be carry-over from other donors' samples. V usage is TRBV5-4 and J usage is TRBJ2-3; 11 bases fit TRBD2. The CDR3 loop reads CASSSRTSGSTDTQYF. CDR3 DNA: TGTGCCAGCAGCTCCAGGACTAGCGGGAGCACAGATACGCAGTATTTT.